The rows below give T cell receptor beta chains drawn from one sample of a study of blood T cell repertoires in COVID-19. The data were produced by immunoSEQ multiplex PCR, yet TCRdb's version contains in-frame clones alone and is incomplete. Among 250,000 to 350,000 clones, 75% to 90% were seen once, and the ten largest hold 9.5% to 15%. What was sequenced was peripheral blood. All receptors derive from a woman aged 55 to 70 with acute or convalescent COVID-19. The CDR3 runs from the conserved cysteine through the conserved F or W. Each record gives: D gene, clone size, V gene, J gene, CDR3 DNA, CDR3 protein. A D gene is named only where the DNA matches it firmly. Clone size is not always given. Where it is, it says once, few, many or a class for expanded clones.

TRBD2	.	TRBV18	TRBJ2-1	TGTGCCAGCTCAGGGCCTGGGACTAGCGGAGCCCGGTCTCAGTTCTTC	CASSGPGTSGARSQFF
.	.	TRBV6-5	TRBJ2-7	TGTGCCAGCAGCCGTGGCGGCCAGAGCTACGAGCAGTACTTC	CASSRGGQSYEQYF
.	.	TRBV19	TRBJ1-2	TGTGCCAGTGGGGCAGGGTATGGCTACACCTTC	CASGAGYGYTF
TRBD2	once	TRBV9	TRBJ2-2	TGTGCCAGCAGCGTCCAGCGGGGCGAGCTGTTTTTT	CASSVQRGELFF
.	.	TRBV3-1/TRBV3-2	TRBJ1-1	TGTGCCAGCAGCCGAGTCATAGGGGCTTTGAACACTGAAGCTTTCTTT	CASSRVIGALNTEAFF
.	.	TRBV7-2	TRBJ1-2	TGTGCCAGCAGCTTAGACACTAACTATGGCTACACCTTC	CASSLDTNYGYTF
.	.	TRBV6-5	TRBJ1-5	TGTGCCACAAGGCAAGCGCTCAATCAGCCCCAGCATTTT	CATRQALNQPQHF
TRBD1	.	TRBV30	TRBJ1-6	TGTGCCTGGAGACCGGGACAGGCGGTCTATAATTCACCCCTCCACTTT	CAWRPGQAVYNSPLHF
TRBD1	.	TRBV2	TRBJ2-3	TGTGCCAGCAGGAAGGGGACAGGGAAAGTGAGTACAGATACGCAGTATTTT	CASRKGTGKVSTDTQYF
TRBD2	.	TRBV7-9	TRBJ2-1	TGTGCCAGCAGCTCCCTTCGGGGGGGCTCCTACAATGAGCAGTTCTTC	CASSSLRGGSYNEQFF
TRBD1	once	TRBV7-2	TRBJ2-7	TGTGCCAGCAGCTTAGGTACAGGGGTCGACGAGCAGTACTTC	CASSLGTGVDEQYF
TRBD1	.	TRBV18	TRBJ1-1	TGTGCCAGCTACAAGACAGGGCTGAACACTGAAGCTTTCTTT	CASYKTGLNTEAFF